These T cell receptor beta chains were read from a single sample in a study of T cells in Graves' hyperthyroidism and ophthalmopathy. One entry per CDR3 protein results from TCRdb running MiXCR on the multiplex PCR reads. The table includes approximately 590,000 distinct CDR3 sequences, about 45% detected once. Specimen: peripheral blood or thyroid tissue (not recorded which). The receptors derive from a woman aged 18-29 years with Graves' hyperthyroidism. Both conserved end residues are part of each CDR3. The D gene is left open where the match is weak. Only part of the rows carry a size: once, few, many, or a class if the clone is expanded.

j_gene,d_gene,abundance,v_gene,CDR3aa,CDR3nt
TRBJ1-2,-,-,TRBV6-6,CASREWGHGYTF,TGTGCCAGCAGAGAATGGGGACATGGCTACACCTTC
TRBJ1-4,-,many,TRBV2,CASSEAAFWTATNEKLFF,TGTGCCAGCAGTGAAGCGGCCTTTTGGACTGCAACTAATGAAAAACTGTTTTTT
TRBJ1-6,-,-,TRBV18,CASSPAPAYNSPLHF,TGTGCCAGCTCACCAGCCCCGGCCTATAATTCACCCCTCCACTTT
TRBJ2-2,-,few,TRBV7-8,CASSFLQGATGELFF,TGTGCCAGCAGCTTTCTTCAGGGTGCCACCGGGGAGCTGTTTTTT
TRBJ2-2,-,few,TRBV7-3,CASSQDYGTGELFF,TGCGCCAGCAGCCAAGATTACGGCACCGGGGAGCTGTTTTTT
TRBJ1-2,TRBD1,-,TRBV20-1,CSARGRGRNYGYTF,TGCAGTGCCAGGGGCAGGGGGCGAAACTATGGCTACACCTTC
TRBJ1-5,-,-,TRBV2,CASTLGHRDSNQPQHF,TGTGCCAGCACCCTTGGGCACAGGGATAGCAATCAGCCCCAGCATTTT
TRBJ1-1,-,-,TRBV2,CASSDGVIGGTEAFF,TGTGCCAGCAGTGACGGTGTTATCGGGGGCACTGAAGCTTTCTTT
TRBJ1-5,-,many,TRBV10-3,CAISGGGVQPQHF,TGTGCCATCAGTGGGGGAGGGGTGCAGCCCCAGCATTTT
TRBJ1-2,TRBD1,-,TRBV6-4,CASSDRDRAIYGYTF,TGTGCCAGCAGTGACCGGGACAGGGCAATCTATGGCTACACCTTC
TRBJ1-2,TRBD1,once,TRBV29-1,CSVRGQGIGIYGYTF,TGCAGCGTTAGGGGACAGGGTATAGGAATTTATGGCTACACCTTC